The clone carrying this TCR beta chain was observed at least ten times. V lost 3 bases, J lost 7 bases, and 12 bases lay in between. In germline, CDR1 is GTSNPN, CDR2 SVGIG (reference sequence). This CDR3 is built from 12 residues. The cDNA was generated by 5'RACE with 10-nucleotide random UMIs. TCRdb itself ran the 5' RACE reads through MiXCR, one entry per CDR3 protein. The sample has some 37,000 distinct CDR3 sequences; about 9.4% are singletons. These data originate in a study of neurological immune-mediated disorders. This sequence originates from a woman aged 25 to 45 with HTLV-1-associated myelopathy (HAM/TSP). Sequenced: PBMCs. The rearrangement joins TRBV30 to TRBJ1-2, with D unresolved. The CDR3 DNA reads TGTGCCTGGAGGTTGAGGCCGGGTGGCTACACCTTC. Encoded protein: CAWRLRPGGYTF.